This T cell receptor beta chain was retrieved from a study of long-term antiretroviral therapy in people with HIV. Findings of the study overall: Relative to transplant donor controls, diversity remained lower despite increasing after ART. The study found narrower CDR3 length ranges in HIV repertoires than in controls. Pre-ART expanded TRB clones stayed dominant throughout, though often decreasing after ART.

They ran version v3.0 of the immunoSEQ assay at survey level. Profiled with immunoSEQ multiplex PCR; TCRdb holds only in-frame clones, not every one. The sample contains tens of thousands of clones, 70% to 85% of which appear only once. Concerning this clone itself: Its antigen remains unknown.

The CDR3 spans 17 residues. Germline loops: CDR1 MDHEN, CDR2 SYDVKM. The V and J ends lost 5 bases and 2 bases, in that order; junction bases with no gene match: 15. Participants living with HIV all received treatment in the United States. This specimen was unsorted PBMCs, taken 0.5 years after starting antiretroviral therapy. The sequence derives from a man between 18 and 29 years old with HIV. The chain couples TRBV28 to TRBJ2-7; 7 bases agree with TRBD1. In DNA form, the CDR3 reads TGTGCCAGCAGTACTTCAGGGGGTTGGGAACCGACCTACGAGCAGTACTTC. It translates to CASSTSGGWEPTYEQYF.